The present TCR beta chain was sequenced within a study of graft-versus-host responses after intestinal transplantation (TCRdb year 2021). Regarding the research as a whole: Recipients received multivisceral, liver-intestinal, or isolated intestinal transplants. Every recipient was given anti-thymocyte globulin induction, then maintenance tacrolimus and steroids for approximately 3 years. Bulk TCR-beta CDR3 sequencing was used to track graft-versus-host and host-versus-graft alloreactive T cell clones in the graft, circulation and bone marrow after intestinal transplantation. To identify alloreactive clones, pre-transplant mixed lymphocyte reaction products were sequenced and then compared with unstimulated pre-transplant donor and recipient T cells. A cohort of fewer than 25 intestinal transplant recipients, including one retransplant, was enrolled, and a few patients lacking pretransplant specimens were excluded. Donor T cell macrochimerism was defined as a peak of at least 4% donor T cells among recipient peripheral blood mononuclear cells. Instead of going to the commercial service, samples from three later patients were sequenced in-house on an Illumina MiSeq and processed with MiXCR. What the authors observed across the whole study: Early after transplant, peak levels of circulating GvH clones were found to be associated with declines in HvG clones. GvH clones were detected in recipient bone marrow, and some of these GvH clones were observed earlier in ileal mucosa or blood, consistent with an intestinal mucosal origin. High GvH to HvG T cell clonal ratios were observed in the allografts of patients with donor T cell macrochimerism. The relatively low number and heterogeneity of intestinal transplant patients limited the conclusions.

In the first month after transplant, blood samples were collected up to 4 times, and after that at least monthly when available. The CDR3 runs 14 amino acids, cysteine and phenylalanine included. The retained sequence is limited to the CDR3, 42 bases, with the frame set at the first base. The germline V gene specifies SGHTA as CDR1 and FQGNSA as CDR2. Notes on this clone: The antigen this receptor binds is unknown. No base quality information exists; no much larger clone differs at one position.

The library came from the immunoSEQ multiplex PCR assay. For most patients, genomic DNA was subjected to high-throughput TCR-beta CDR3 sequencing by Adaptive Biotechnologies. In the authors' own workflow: TCR sequencing data for roughly 17 patients were retrieved from Adaptive's ImmunoSEQ software; a few other patients were processed with MiXCR and VDJtools. Because the origin of CDR3 nucleotide sequences shared between donor and recipient could not be assigned, those sequences were removed. At least 2-fold expansion over unstimulated cells and a minimum CFSE-low frequency of 0.002% (template counts) or 0.001% (read counts) were required for clones to be classified as alloreactive. Clones detected in sequenced pre-transplant spleen, lymph node, or MLR CFSE-low populations of the donor or recipient were defined as mappable. The cumulative frequency of alloreactive clones was calculated as a percentage of all sequences, weighted by copy number. In TCRdb, the immuneACCESS table is reduced to in-frame sequences with V and J assigned. These tables do not hold every clone; where another copy was compared, an unresolved V gene accounts for under half, and the others remain unexplained. From that table come the V and J calls and clone size; the DNA was used to work out D and trimming. Recorded for this sample are 99,000 or so clones; more than 70% of them occurred a single time. The ten largest clones add up to over 1.3% of the sample.

The chain is encoded by TRBV7-2 joined to TRBJ2-5; 7 bases in the middle match TRBD1. Near its end, the DNA agrees better with TRBJ2-7, so the J call may be wrong. The source is a human patient who received an intestinal transplant, so some T cells may come from the graft donor. The material was PBMCs, obtained 255 days after intestinal transplant. Here is the DNA: TGTGCCAGCAGTTCCGGGACAGCGACCTACGAGCAGTACTTC. It translates as CASSSGTATYEQYF.